This TCR beta chain originates from a study of T cell responses to AZD1222 COVID-19 vaccine. Here immunoSEQ multiplex PCR was the method, and the copy in TCRdb shows in-frame clones only, minus some. The table records approximately 120,000 clones, around 92% of them present only once. This CDR3 has 14 amino acids. In germline, CDR1 is SGHRS, CDR2 YFSETQ. Trimming stripped 0 bases from V and 1 base from J, with 7 bases between. The sequence was collected from an adult in good health. This rearrangement joins TRBV5-1 to TRBJ2-5; D is perhaps TRBD1 or TRBD2 (5 bases each). Sequencing was performed on peripheral blood, taken on day 0 of AZD1222 vaccination. DNA for the CDR3: TGCGCCAGCAGCTTGGGGGGACCCCAAGAGACCCAGTACTTC. This translates into CASSLGGPQETQYF.